Listed below are T cell receptor beta chains from one sample, sequenced in a study of early T cells in non-severe SARS-CoV-2 infection. TCRdb reanalysed the 5' RACE reads using MiXCR and keeps one entry per CDR3 protein. This table holds approximately 37,000 distinct CDR3 sequences, 4.7% found once. What was sequenced was whole blood. The receptors were sampled from an adult who was a healthcare worker with PCR-confirmed SARS-CoV-2 infection or an uninfected control (not recorded which). CDR3s include the opening cysteine and the closing phenylalanine or tryptophan. Each record gives: clone size, V gene, J gene, D gene, CDR3 DNA, CDR3 protein. A D gene is named only where the DNA matches it firmly. Expanded clones are given a class, and other clones once, few, many or no size at all.

>few|TRBV20-1|TRBJ2-3|-
TGCAGTGCTAGTCTGGGGGGCCTCACAGATACGCAGTATTTT
CSASLGGLTDTQYF
>few|TRBV18|TRBJ2-7|-
TGTGCCAGCTCACCACCGGGGAATTACGAGCAGTACTTC
CASSPPGNYEQYF
>many|TRBV12-3/TRBV12-4|TRBJ1-6|TRBD1
TGTGCCAGCAGTTTATCGCGGCAGGGGGAAAATTCACCCCTCCACTTT
CASSLSRQGENSPLHF
>-|TRBV7-2|TRBJ2-7|-
TGTGCCAGCAGCTTTAACCTCTACGAGCAGTACTTC
CASSFNLYEQYF
>few|TRBV18|TRBJ2-2|TRBD2
TGTGCCAGCTCACCTGGACTAGCGGGAAGAAATCACGGGGAGCTGTTTTTT
CASSPGLAGRNHGELFF
>-|TRBV20-1|TRBJ2-3|TRBD2
TGCAGTGCTAGTTTGGCTAGCGGGTCAGATACGCAGTATTTT
CSASLASGSDTQYF
>many|TRBV6-4|TRBJ2-1|-
TGTGCCAGCAGTGACTCCCCTACGTTAGAATACAATGAGCAGTTCTTC
CASSDSPTLEYNEQFF
>-|TRBV12-2|TRBJ1-6|-
TGTGCAAGTCGCTCAGAGGACAGCTTCAATTCACCCCTCCACTTT
CASRSEDSFNSPLHF
>-|TRBV6-5|TRBJ1-3|-
TGTGCCAGCCAAGTCCCCTCTGGAAACACCATATATTTT
CASQVPSGNTIYF
>many|TRBV20-1|TRBJ2-1|TRBD2
TGCAGTGCTAGAGACCCTAGCGGGAGGGCCGTGGATGAGCAGTTCTTC
CSARDPSGRAVDEQFF
>-|TRBV6-2/TRBV6-3|TRBJ2-5|-
TGTGCCAGCAGTCCCCTCTGGACCCCCTCGACCCAGTACTTC
CASSPLWTPSTQYF
>many|TRBV18|TRBJ2-7|-
TGTGCCAGCTCACCACCGTCTTCGTCCTACGAGCAGTACTTC
CASSPPSSSYEQYF
>-|TRBV4-1|TRBJ2-3|TRBD2
TGCGCCAGCAGCCAAGACGGAAGCGGGGGGGTCACAGATACGCAGTATTTT
CASSQDGSGGVTDTQYF
>many|TRBV6-5|TRBJ1-1|-
TGTGCCAGCAGTAAGTACACTGAAGCTTTCTTT
CASSKYTEAFF
>-|TRBV13|TRBJ2-3|TRBD1
TGTGCCAGCAGCTTATACAGGGGTGGAGATACGCAGTATTTT
CASSLYRGGDTQYF
>many|TRBV5-1|TRBJ2-1|TRBD2
TGCGCCAGCACCCTAGCGGGAGCCTACAATGAGCAGTTCTTC
CASTLAGAYNEQFF
>many|TRBV6-1|TRBJ2-5|-
TGTGCCAGCTCTCCTAATCGGGAGACCCAGTACTTC
CASSPNRETQYF
>few|TRBV3-1|TRBJ1-5|-
TGTGCCAGCAGCCAGTATAGCAATCAGCCCCAGCATTTT
CASSQYSNQPQHF
>many|TRBV7-2|TRBJ2-5|-
TGTGCCAGCAGCTACCAAGAGACCCAGTACTTC
CASSYQETQYF
>-|TRBV23-1|TRBJ1-1|TRBD1
TGCGCCAGCAGGGACAGGGGAGTAATATCTATTGTCACTGAAGCTTTCTTT
CASRDRGVISIVTEAFF
>many|TRBV20-1|TRBJ2-3|-
TGCAGTGCTAGAGTGGGATGGAGCACAGATACGCAGTATTTT
CSARVGWSTDTQYF
>many|TRBV7-2|TRBJ1-1|-
TGTGCCAGCATAGGTTGGGACACTGAAGCTTTCTTT
CASIGWDTEAFF
>-|TRBV6-6|TRBJ1-6|TRBD1
TGTGCCACCACCGGGACAGGAGGTCATTCGCTCCACTTT
CATTGTGGHSLHF
>-|TRBV6-2/TRBV6-3|TRBJ2-1|TRBD2
TGTGCCAGCAGTCCGAGCGGGGGTGAGCAGTTCTTC
CASSPSGGEQFF
>many|TRBV4-3|TRBJ1-1|-
TGCGCCAGCAGCCAAGGTTACGGGGAGGTCGGAGCTTTCTTT
CASSQGYGEVGAFF
>many|TRBV7-2|TRBJ1-4|-
TGTGCCAGCGGCCCAGGGCCTAATGAAAAACTGTTTTTT
CASGPGPNEKLFF
>-|TRBV20-1|TRBJ1-2|-
TGCAGTGCTAGACCCGGGGAGGGAATCGGCTACACCTTC
CSARPGEGIGYTF
>-|TRBV3-1|TRBJ2-5|-
TGTGCCAGCAGCCAGGGGTCTCCGACCCAGTACTTC
CASSQGSPTQYF
>many|TRBV7-2|TRBJ2-1|-
TGTGCCAGCAGCTTGATAGCGGTAAGGAATGAGCAGTTCTTC
CASSLIAVRNEQFF
>-|TRBV12-3/TRBV12-4|TRBJ1-2|TRBD1
TGTGCCAGCTATGGGGCGGGACAGAAAAAATATGGCTACACCTTC
CASYGAGQKKYGYTF
>many|TRBV15|TRBJ2-5|-
TGTGCCACCAGCAAGGTTGGGATTCTCGGCCAAGAGACCCAGTACTTC
CATSKVGILGQETQYF
>-|TRBV20-1|TRBJ2-7|TRBD2
TGCAGTGCCCACCCAGCGGGAAACTACGAGCAGTACTTC
CSAHPAGNYEQYF
>many|TRBV11-2|TRBJ2-1|-
TGTGCCAGCAGCTACGTCGGGAACAATGAGCAGTTCTTC
CASSYVGNNEQFF
>many|TRBV5-1|TRBJ2-5|-
TGCGCCAGCAGCAAACCGCAAGAGACCCAGTACTTC
CASSKPQETQYF
>-|TRBV7-2|TRBJ1-2|-
TGTGCCAGCAGCCTGAGGCGGGGGGGCTATGGCTACACCTTC
CASSLRRGGYGYTF
>few|TRBV7-9|TRBJ2-3|TRBD2
TGTGCCAGCAGCTTAGCGAGTCGCTTCACTAGCGGGGGGACTGCAGATACGCAGTATTTT
CASSLASRFTSGGTADTQYF
>many|TRBV2|TRBJ2-1|-
TGTGCCAGCAGCGAGATTGCCCGGAATGAGCAGTTCTTC
CASSEIARNEQFF
>many|TRBV18|TRBJ1-2|-
TGTGCCAGCTCACCCCGGACAGACGAAGGCTACACCTTC
CASSPRTDEGYTF
>many|TRBV14|TRBJ2-7|-
TGTGCCAGCAGCCTCTCCCCCTGGGGCGGAGGCTACGAGCAGTACTTC
CASSLSPWGGGYEQYF
>few|TRBV28|TRBJ2-1|-
TGTGCCAGCAGTTCCTCTCAGCGGAGGGCGTACAATGAGCAGTTCTTC
CASSSSQRRAYNEQFF
>-|TRBV9|TRBJ2-1|-
TGTGCCAGCAGCGTAGTGGACTATGAGCAGTTCTTC
CASSVVDYEQFF
>-|TRBV4-1|TRBJ2-2|-
TGCGCCAGCAGCCAAGATGAGGCAGGGGTTACCGGGGAGCTGTTTTTT
CASSQDEAGVTGELFF
>many|TRBV7-2|TRBJ2-7|-
TGTGCCAGCAGCAGAATCGGACGGGACGAGCAGTACTTC
CASSRIGRDEQYF
>many|TRBV4-1|TRBJ1-2|-
TGCGCCAGCAGCCAAGATCAGGAGAGCTATGGCTACACCTTC
CASSQDQESYGYTF
>many|TRBV3-1|TRBJ2-7|TRBD2
TGTGCCAGCAGCCAAGGGGGACTAGCGTATACCTACGAGCAGTACTTC
CASSQGGLAYTYEQYF
>-|TRBV28|TRBJ2-5|-
TGTGCCAGCAGTCACCAACGGACAGCCCAAGAGACCCAGTACTTC
CASSHQRTAQETQYF
>-|TRBV18|TRBJ2-3|TRBD2
TGTGCCAGCTCCATCTCTTGGACTAGCGGGGGGACAGATACGCAGTATTTT
CASSISWTSGGTDTQYF
>many|TRBV4-3|TRBJ1-2|TRBD1
TGCGCCAGCAGCCGGGACAGGGGGACGTCCTATGGCTACACCTTC
CASSRDRGTSYGYTF
>many|TRBV5-6|TRBJ1-1|-
TGTGCCAGCAGCTTGAGTTTTTTTGGGAAAACTGAAGCTTTCTTT
CASSLSFFGKTEAFF